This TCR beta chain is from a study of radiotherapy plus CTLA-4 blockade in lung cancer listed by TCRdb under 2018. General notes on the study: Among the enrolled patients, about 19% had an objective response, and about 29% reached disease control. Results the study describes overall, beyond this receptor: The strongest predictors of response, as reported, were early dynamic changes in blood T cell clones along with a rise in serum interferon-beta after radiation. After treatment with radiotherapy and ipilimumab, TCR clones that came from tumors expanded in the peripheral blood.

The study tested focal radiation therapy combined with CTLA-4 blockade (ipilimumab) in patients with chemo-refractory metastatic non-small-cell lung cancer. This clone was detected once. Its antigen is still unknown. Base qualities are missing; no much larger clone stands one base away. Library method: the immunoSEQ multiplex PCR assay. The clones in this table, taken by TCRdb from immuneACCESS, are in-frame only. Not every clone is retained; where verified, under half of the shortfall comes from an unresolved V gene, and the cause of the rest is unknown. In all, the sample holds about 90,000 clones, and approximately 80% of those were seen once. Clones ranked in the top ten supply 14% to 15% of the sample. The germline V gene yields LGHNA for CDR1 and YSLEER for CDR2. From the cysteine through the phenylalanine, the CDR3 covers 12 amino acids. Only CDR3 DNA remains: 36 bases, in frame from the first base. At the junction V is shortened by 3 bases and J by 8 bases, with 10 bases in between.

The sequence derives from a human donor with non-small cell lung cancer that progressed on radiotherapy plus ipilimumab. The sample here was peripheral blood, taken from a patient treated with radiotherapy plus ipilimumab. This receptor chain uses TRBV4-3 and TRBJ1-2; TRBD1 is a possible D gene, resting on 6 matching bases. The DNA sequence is TGCGCCAGCAGCCATGAGGGGGAGGGCTACACCTTC. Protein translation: CASSHEGEGYTF.